The T cell receptor (beta chain) under discussion was sequenced for a study of blood T cells in healthy people across ages. This clonotype was seen only a few times. What it binds is not known. General study results and limits: Per million T cells, TCR beta diversity dropped roughly linearly as age increased.

Trimming took 7 bases from V and 8 from J, leaving 17 bases between them. CDR3 length equals 13 residues. The second PCR ran about 6 to 12 cycles with a sample-barcoded 5' primer and J-beta primers. The template-switch adaptor, which had 12 random nucleotides, put a tag on each cDNA molecule. TCRdb independently ran MiXCR on the 5' RACE reads; one entry per CDR3 protein. The sample lists approximately 290,000 distinct CDR3 sequences; roughly 29% were seen once. The chain has TRBV12-3 or TRBV12-4 and TRBJ1-1; D ambiguous. The TCR sequence derives from a woman between 65 and 79 years old in good health. The specimen was blood. The CDR3: CASIKGGSHEAFF. DNA for the CDR3: TGTGCCAGCATAAAAGGAGGGTCGCACGAAGCTTTCTTT.